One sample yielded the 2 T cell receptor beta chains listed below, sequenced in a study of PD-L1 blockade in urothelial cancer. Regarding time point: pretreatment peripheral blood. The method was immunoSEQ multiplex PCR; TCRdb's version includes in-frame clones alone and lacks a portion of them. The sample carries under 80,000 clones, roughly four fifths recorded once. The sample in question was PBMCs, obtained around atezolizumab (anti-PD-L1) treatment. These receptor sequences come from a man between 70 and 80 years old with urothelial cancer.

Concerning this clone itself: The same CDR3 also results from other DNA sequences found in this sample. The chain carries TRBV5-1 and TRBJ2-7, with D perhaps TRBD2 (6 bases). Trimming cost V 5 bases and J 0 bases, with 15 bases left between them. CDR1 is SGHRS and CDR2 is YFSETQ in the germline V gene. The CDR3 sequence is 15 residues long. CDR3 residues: CASSPSGGLSYEQYF. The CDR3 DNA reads TGCGCCAGCAGTCCTTCCGGAGGGCTCTCCTACGAGCAGTACTTC.

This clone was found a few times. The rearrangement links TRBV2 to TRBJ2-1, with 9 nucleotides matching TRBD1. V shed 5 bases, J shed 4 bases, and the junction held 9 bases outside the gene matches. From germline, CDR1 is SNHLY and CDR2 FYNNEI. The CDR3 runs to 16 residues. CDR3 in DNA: TGTGCCAGCAGTCCCGGGACAGGGACCCGTTACAATGAGCAGTTCTTC. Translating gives CASSPGTGTRYNEQFF.